One sample yielded the 14 T cell receptor beta chains listed below, sequenced in a study of blood T cell repertoires in COVID-19. Clones were sequenced by immunoSEQ multiplex PCR, and TCRdb holds only the in-frame ones, with some missing. This table has 120,000 or so clones, around 80% appearing once. The sequenced sample was peripheral blood. Receptor source: a man in his sixties with active or convalescent COVID-19.

The rearrangement uses TRBV7-2 and TRBJ1-1, with D possibly matching TRBD1 (5 bases). This CDR3 has 13 amino acids. Trimming left V 5 bases short and J 4 bases short, with 11 bases between. Germline lookup yields CDR1 SGHTA and CDR2 FQGNSA. The CDR3 nucleotides are TGTGCCAGCAGCACGGGACTTACCACTGAAGCTTTCTTT. The encoded protein is CASSTGLTTEAFF.

The genes are TRBV5-1 and TRBJ2-7; 7 bases map to TRBD1. The length of the CDR3 is 17 residues. Germline-derived CDR1 and CDR2 are SGHRS and YFSETQ. The junction had 11 bases not matched to a gene; V was cut back by 0 bases and J by 2 bases. CDR3 in amino acids: CASSLGLSLTGPYEQYF. The CDR3 nucleotides are TGCGCCAGCAGCTTGGGTCTAAGCTTGACAGGGCCCTACGAGCAGTACTTC.

The rearrangement joins TRBV4-3 to TRBJ2-7; a possible D gene is TRBD2 (5 bases). Germline V CDR1 and CDR2: LGHNA, YSLEER. The V gene lost 0 bases and the J gene lost 2 bases, with 11 bases spanning the gap. The CDR3 has 15 amino acids. CDR3 protein: CASSQDTRTAYEQYF. The CDR3 DNA is TGCGCCAGCAGCCAAGATACGAGGACTGCCTACGAGCAGTACTTC.

The rearrangement joins TRBV5-1 to TRBJ2-3; 9 bases agree with TRBD1. Unmatched junction bases numbered 5, after V lost 1 base and J lost 5 bases. The CDR3 contains 15 residues. CDR1 and CDR2 from the germline V gene are SGHRS and YFSETQ. Here the CDR3 DNA reads TGCGCCAGCAGCTTGAGGGGACAGGGTAAAGATACGCAGTATTTT. As protein: CASSLRGQGKDTQYF.

The J gene is TRBJ2-1, the V gene TRBV3-1 (or the pseudogene TRBV3-2); the D gene is possibly TRBD2 (6 bases). Trimming left V 0 bases short and J 0 bases short, with 12 bases between. CDR1 and CDR2 from the germline V gene are LGHDT and YNNKEL (reference sequence). There are 17 residues in the CDR3. This CDR3 reads CASSQEGGRASYNEQFF. DNA of the CDR3: TGTGCCAGCAGCCAAGAGGGGGGACGGGCCTCCTACAATGAGCAGTTCTTC.

The chain links TRBV24-1 to TRBJ2-3, with D uncertain. This CDR3 contains 15 residues. Trimming removed 3 bases at V and 5 bases at J, with 14 bases between. Germline V CDR1 and CDR2: KGHDR, SFDVKD. For the CDR3, the DNA is TGTGCCACCAGTGATCTCCAACAGATGGGAGATACGCAGTATTTT. This gives the protein CATSDLQQMGDTQYF.

J is TRBJ2-3 and V is TRBV5-1; TRBD1 matches 8 bases. This CDR3 comprises 16 residues. Trimming removed 4 bases from V and 0 bases from J; junction bases left unmatched: 7. The germline V gene encodes CDR1 SGHRS and CDR2 YFSETQ. CDR3 DNA sequence: TGCGCCAGCAGCAGGGGACAGGCCACTAGCACAGATACGCAGTATTTT. It specifies CASSRGQATSTDTQYF.

The chain combines TRBV29-1 with TRBJ2-5; D ambiguous. This CDR3 is 12 amino acids long. Germline values: CDR1 SQVTM, CDR2 ANQGSEA. The V end lost 4 bases, the J end lost 2 bases, and 8 bases lay between the germline ends. CDR3 amino acids: CSVGDVQETQYF. DNA for the CDR3: TGCAGCGTTGGAGATGTACAAGAGACCCAGTACTTC.

This chain joins TRBV7-2 and TRBJ2-7; 11 nucleotides line up with TRBD1. V shed 5 bases, J shed 5 bases, and the junction held 8 bases outside the gene matches. The CDR3 is made up of 15 amino acids. Per germline, CDR1 SGHTA and CDR2 FQGNSA. The CDR3 region has the DNA TGTGCCAGCAGCCCAGGACAGGGGGCGTTGAACGAGCAGTACTTC. Translating it yields CASSPGQGALNEQYF.

This clone was observed once. The chain couples TRBV7-2 to TRBJ1-2; no definite D call. The V gene's germline CDR1 is SGHTA and CDR2 FQGNSA. CDR3 length: 13 residues. Trimming pared 1 base from V and 3 bases from J, leaving 6 bases between. CDR3 DNA sequence: TGTGCCAGCAGCTTAGGGGAGCACTATGGCTACACCTTC. Translation gives CASSLGEHYGYTF.

The chain recombines TRBV28 with TRBJ2-7; D may be TRBD2 (6 bases). This CDR3 has 14 residues. Germline V gene data show CDR1 as MDHEN and CDR2 as SYDVKM. V shed 6 bases and J shed 2 bases, with 14 bases lying between them. CDR3 sequence reads: CASSGHSGTYEQYF. The CDR3 region has the DNA TGTGCCAGCAGCGGGCATAGCGGAACCTACGAGCAGTACTTC.

V gene TRBV4-3 combines with J gene TRBJ1-2, with TRBD1 as a possible D gene (5 bases). The CDR3 runs 16 residues. Germline V gene lookup returns CDR1 LGHNA and CDR2 YSLEER. V shed 0 bases and J shed 2 bases, with 13 bases lying between them. The CDR3: CASSQDQGAPNYGYTF. As DNA, the CDR3 is TGCGCCAGCAGCCAAGATCAAGGGGCCCCAAACTATGGCTACACCTTC.

This sequence joins TRBV7-9 and TRBJ2-2; no reliable D call. This CDR3 has 16 amino acids. Germline V gene data show CDR1 as SEHNR and CDR2 as FQNEAQ (reference sequence). Deletions cut 0 bases from V and 0 bases from J, with 8 bases between. The DNA for the CDR3 is TGTGCCAGCAGCTTAGCCCCTAGATCGAACACCGGGGAGCTGTTTTTT. Translated, it gives CASSLAPRSNTGELFF.

The chain carries TRBV18 and TRBJ2-2; the D gene is possibly TRBD2 (6 bases). Trimming shortened V by 3 bases and J by 6 bases, and 17 bases separated the two germline ends. This CDR3 comprises 16 residues. Per germline, CDR1 KGHSH and CDR2 LQKENI. CDR3 DNA: TGTGCCAGCTCACCCTTAGCGGAGAGGAGACCCGGGGAGCTGTTTTTT. This gives the protein CASSPLAERRPGELFF.